The next 25 T cell receptor beta chains were all read from a single sample in a study of T cell changes during pregnancy in multiple sclerosis. Assay: immunoSEQ multiplex PCR; the TCRdb copy retains only in-frame clones and omits some. The sample carries 90,000 to 120,000 clones, roughly 92% recorded once. Sequenced material: peripheral blood, taken after pregnancy. These receptors all come from a female donor with multiple sclerosis, enrolled in a pregnancy study.

In regard to this clone: Relative to the germline gene, one junction end is altered; a read error may explain this. The CDR3 reads CASSEGGTGVYEQYF. For the CDR3, the DNA is TGTGCCAGCAGCGAAGGTGGGACAGGGGTCTACGAGCAGTACTTC. V is TRBV6-1 and J is TRBJ2-7; 10 bases agree with TRBD1. Germline V gives CDR1 MNHNS, CDR2 SASEGT. The CDR3 sequence is 15 residues long.

This chain joins TRBV13 and TRBJ2-3, with D possibly matching TRBD2 (6 bases). The germline V gene encodes CDR1 PRHDT and CDR2 FYEKMQ (reference sequence). The CDR3 runs 12 residues. V gave up 7 bases and J gave up 5 bases, with 10 bases separating them. The CDR3 sequence: CASTSGEDTQYF. The DNA of the CDR3 is TGTGCCAGCACCTCGGGGGAAGATACGCAGTATTTT.

In its sample, this clone was seen many times. The V and J genes are TRBV4-1 and TRBJ1-1; no definite D call. The CDR3 has 14 residues. The V gene's germline CDR1 is MGHRA and CDR2 YSYEKL. Trimming removed 4 bases at V and 0 bases at J, with 9 bases between. CDR3 residues: CASSPSVVNTEAFF. CDR3 DNA: TGCGCCAGCAGCCCTAGCGTTGTGAACACTGAAGCTTTCTTT.

V gene TRBV7-2 combines with J gene TRBJ1-5; no definite D call. This CDR3 has 14 residues. Trimming pared 0 bases from V and 4 bases from J, leaving 7 bases between. Germline CDR1 is SGHTA and CDR2 is FQGNSA. CDR3 protein: CASSLALSNQPQHF. The CDR3 DNA sequence: TGTGCCAGCAGCTTAGCGCTGAGTAATCAGCCCCAGCATTTT. The variable domain in full, completed from reference TRBV7-2 and TRBJ1-5, reads GAGVSQSPSNKVTEKGKDVELRCDPISGHTALYWYRQSLGQGLEFLIYFQGNSAPDKSGLPSDRFSAERTGGSVSTLTIQRTQQEDSAVYLCASSLALSNQPQHFGDGTRLSIL.

The chain carries TRBV11-3 and TRBJ2-3; weak D call: TRBD2 (7 bases). The CDR3 is 15 amino acids. Germline V gene sequence: CDR1 SGHNT, CDR2 YENEEA. V was cut by 1 base and J by 4 bases, with 12 bases left in between. The CDR3 reads CASSLVTGRADTQYF. Here the CDR3 DNA reads TGTGCCAGCAGCTTAGTAACAGGGAGGGCAGATACGCAGTATTTT.

The V and J genes are TRBV7-8 and TRBJ1-2; perhaps TRBD1 as D (6 bases). Germline V gives CDR1 SGHVS, CDR2 FQNEAQ. This CDR3 is built from 12 residues. V was clipped by 5 bases and J by 8 bases, with 12 bases between them. CDR3 amino acids: CASSATGHGYTF. The DNA of the CDR3 is TGTGCCAGCAGCGCCACAGGGCACGGCTACACCTTC.

The V gene is TRBV2, the J gene TRBJ2-3; 10 nucleotides line up with TRBD2. The CDR3 is 15 amino acids. Unmatched junction bases numbered 3, after V lost 5 bases and J lost 1 base. Germline V gene sequence: CDR1 SNHLY, CDR2 FYNNEI. In nucleotides, the CDR3 is TGTGCCAGCAGTCCCCTAGCGGGGGGCACAGATACGCAGTATTTT. It encodes CASSPLAGGTDTQYF.

The V and J genes are TRBV6-5 and TRBJ2-7; possibly TRBD1 for D (6 bases). V was pared by 6 bases and J by 3 bases, with 21 bases between. CDR1 is MNHEY and CDR2 is SVGAGI in the germline V gene. This CDR3 has 16 amino acids. The CDR3 DNA reads as TGTGCCAGCAGCTACAGCACAGGGCCCAGAGACTACGAGCAGTACTTC. Translation: CASSYSTGPRDYEQYF.

V usage is TRBV6-1 and J usage is TRBJ1-2; possible D gene TRBD1, 5 bases. The CDR3 is 15 amino acids. CDR1 is MNHNS, CDR2 SASEGT, per germline. V was cut by 1 base and J by 4 bases, with 13 bases left in between. The CDR3 bases are TGTGCCAGCAGTGAAGAGGACACCGGGCCCTATGGCTACACCTTC. Translation: CASSEEDTGPYGYTF.

The genes are TRBV5-5 and TRBJ1-5; D perhaps matches TRBD1 (5 bases). The V gene's germline CDR1 is SGHKS and CDR2 YYEKEE (reference sequence). CDR3 size: 14 residues. With 1 base removed from V and 8 bases from J, the gap between germline ends came to 13 bases. Here the CDR3 reads CASSLMAGLEPQHF. The DNA for the CDR3 is TGTGCCAGCAGCTTGATGGCAGGGCTGGAGCCCCAGCATTTT.

The chain is built from TRBV6-5 and TRBJ2-7; the D gene is possibly TRBD2 (5 bases). V lost 6 bases and J lost 1, with 16 bases in between. Germline-derived CDR1 and CDR2 are MNHEY and SVGAGI. CDR3 size: 15 residues. The CDR3, as DNA: TGTGCCAGCAGGAGCACTAGTGTTGGGTCCTACGAGCAGTACTTC. Encoded protein: CASRSTSVGSYEQYF.

This clone occurred once. This chain joins TRBV4-1 and TRBJ1-2; perhaps TRBD1 as D (5 bases). The CDR3 is 16 amino acids. The germline V and J ends were trimmed by 0 bases and 4 bases, with 15 bases remaining between them. Germline V gene lookup returns CDR1 MGHRA and CDR2 YSYEKL. The CDR3 region is CASSQEAGSLIYGYTF. CDR3 bases: TGCGCCAGCAGCCAAGAAGCAGGGTCCTTAATCTATGGCTACACCTTC.

The chain links TRBV19 to TRBJ1-2; no clear D. Germline CDR1 LNHDA, CDR2 SQIVND (reference sequence). Trimming pared 7 bases from V and 5 bases from J, leaving 20 bases between. The CDR3 is made up of 15 amino acids. The CDR3 sequence: CASTPHGEGLYGYTF. DNA for the CDR3: TGTGCCAGTACCCCCCACGGGGAAGGGCTTTATGGCTACACCTTC.

V and J are TRBV13 and TRBJ1-2; 9 bases align to TRBD1. This CDR3 contains 14 residues. Trimming at V came to 2 bases and at J to 6 bases, leaving 4 bases not matched to a gene. Looked up from germline, CDR1 is PRHDT and CDR2 is FYEKMQ (reference sequence). The CDR3 coding sequence is TGTGCCAGCAGCTTAACAGGGGGCGCGGATGGCTACACCTTC. This translates into CASSLTGGADGYTF.

This clone was counted at least ten times. The chain employs TRBV5-6 and TRBJ1-2; maybe TRBD1 (5 bases). V shed 4 bases and J shed 7 bases, with 17 bases lying between them. The germline CDR1 and CDR2 sequences are SGHDT and YYEEEE. The CDR3 contains 14 residues. CDR3 sequence (DNA): TGTGCCAGCAGCAACCTTGGGTGGGGCTTTGGCTACACCTTC. Protein sequence: CASSNLGWGFGYTF. Complete variable domain (other parts from reference TRBV5-6 and TRBJ1-2): DAGVTQSPTHLIKTRGQQVTLRCSPKSGHDTVSWYQQALGQGPQFIFQYYEEEERQRGNFPDRFSGHQFPNYSSELNVNALLLGDSALYLCASSNLGWGFGYTFGSGTRLTVV.

This chain connects TRBV5-1 to TRBJ1-4; 8 nucleotides line up with TRBD1. V shed 4 bases and J 8 bases; nucleotides not matched to a gene: 13. There are 16 residues in the CDR3. The germline CDR1 and CDR2 sequences are SGHRS and YFSETQ. The CDR3 DNA is TGCGCCAGCAGCGCCTCGGGACAGGTCGGGGGGGAAAAACTGTTTTTT. It codes for CASSASGQVGGEKLFF.

The V gene is TRBV5-1, the J gene TRBJ2-3; 8 nucleotides agree with TRBD2. CDR1 is SGHRS and CDR2 is YFSETQ in the germline V gene. This CDR3 region has 15 residues. The V gene end was trimmed by 2 bases and the J gene end by 0 bases; junction bases not matched to a gene: 2. The CDR3 bases are TGCGCCAGCAGCTTCCGGGGGGGGAGCACAGATACGCAGTATTTT. Amino acids: CASSFRGGSTDTQYF.

The rearrangement joins TRBV12-5 to TRBJ1-4; TRBD1 agrees at 8 bases. The CDR3 extends over 21 amino acids. Germline trimming cut 0 bases from V and 5 bases from J; bases unmatched to any gene: 20. In germline, CDR1 is LGHNT, CDR2 FRNRAP. The CDR3 region is CASGLVLSRTGKTLANEKLFF. Here the CDR3 DNA reads TGTGCTAGTGGTTTGGTACTCTCCAGGACAGGGAAAACCCTCGCGAATGAAAAACTGTTTTTT.

The V and J genes are TRBV7-8 and TRBJ1-5, with 7 bases fitting TRBD1. This CDR3 is built from 14 residues. CDR1 and CDR2 (germline): SGHVS, FQNEAQ. After removal of 3 bases from V and 4 bases from J, the junction contained 3 bases not matched to a gene. This chain's CDR3 is CASSLTGPNQPQHF. CDR3 sequence (DNA): TGTGCCAGCAGCTTGACAGGGCCTAATCAGCCCCAGCATTTT.

The CDR3 bases are TGTGCCAGCAGCTCGCTAGCGGGGAAGGGGGAGACCCAGTACTTC. It translates to CASSSLAGKGETQYF. This sequence joins TRBV5-4 and TRBJ2-5, with 9 bases matching TRBD2. The CDR3 extends over 15 amino acids. Trimming at V came to 3 bases and at J to 5 bases, leaving 8 bases not matched to a gene. Per germline, CDR1 SGHNT and CDR2 YYREEE (reference sequence).

This chain uses TRBV7-9 with TRBJ2-3; 7 bases fit TRBD1. The germline V gene encodes CDR1 SEHNR and CDR2 FQNEAQ (reference sequence). The ends lost 6 bases at V and 5 bases at J; junction bases unmatched: 8. There are 14 residues in the CDR3. CDR3 region: CASSSTGPGDTQYF. CDR3 in DNA: TGTGCCAGCAGTTCGACAGGGCCCGGAGATACGCAGTATTTT.

This clone counts as medium-sized. The chain carries TRBV18 and TRBJ2-7, with D possibly TRBD2 on 5 matching bases. Germline CDR1 reads KGHSH; CDR2 reads LQKENI. Between the trimmed V and J ends, which lost 3 bases and 5 bases, there was a span of 11 bases. The CDR3 is 13 residues long. The CDR3 sequence: CASSPSPGNEQYF. The CDR3 bases are TGTGCCAGCTCACCTTCCCCCGGGAACGAGCAGTACTTC.

The chain links TRBV5-5 to TRBJ1-2, with a tentative D call TRBD1 (6 bases). CDR1 and CDR2 (germline): SGHKS, YYEKEE (reference sequence). The CDR3 spans 13 residues. With 5 bases removed from V and 3 bases from J, the gap between germline ends came to 11 bases. CDR3 coding DNA: TGTGCCAGCAGTACCAGGACAGACTATGGCTACACCTTC. This codes for CASSTRTDYGYTF.

This clone occurred once. The chain's CDR3 is CASSLGGQRYSPLHF. The CDR3 bases are TGCGCCAGCAGCTTGGGTGGCCAACGTTATTCACCCCTCCACTTT. This rearrangement joins TRBV5-1 to TRBJ1-6; D ambiguous. CDR1 and CDR2 (germline): SGHRS, YFSETQ. The CDR3 contains 15 residues. The V gene lost 0 bases and the J gene lost 8 bases, with 12 bases spanning the gap.

The chain uses TRBV9 and TRBJ1-1; D uncertain. V lost 0 bases and J 0 bases, leaving 6 bases between the germline ends. The CDR3 covers 14 residues. Germline-derived CDR1 and CDR2 are SGDLS and YYNGEE. CDR3 sequence (DNA): TGTGCCAGCAGCGTAGTGGCGGTGAACACTGAAGCTTTCTTT. Its translation: CASSVVAVNTEAFF.